One sample yielded the 15 T cell receptor beta chains listed below, sequenced in a study of T-cell reconstitution after alpha-beta-depleted transplantation in children. For TCRbeta, the library was prepared with unique molecular identifiers. A single record per CDR3 protein comes from TCRdb applying MiXCR to the PCR reads. The table includes 65,000 to 90,000 distinct CDR3 sequences, approximately 10% detected once. Material: PBMCs, obtained before TCRalphabeta/CD19-depleted stem cell transplant. These receptors originate from a boy aged 10-17 years with acute myeloid leukemia, due to receive a stem cell transplant.

This clonotype was observed a few times. CDR3 amino acids: CASREGIATNEKLFF. In nucleotides, the CDR3 is TGTGCCAGCCGCGAGGGCATCGCAACTAATGAAAAACTGTTTTTT. This chain joins TRBV18 and TRBJ1-4, with unresolved D. With 8 bases removed from V and 0 bases from J, the gap between germline ends came to 13 bases. CDR3 size: 15 residues. The germline CDR1 and CDR2 sequences are KGHSH and LQKENI.

This clonotype was seen more than once but under ten times. The chain joins TRBV19 to TRBJ2-1; 15 bases are shared with TRBD2. The CDR3 covers 20 residues. Germline V lookup: CDR1 LNHDA, CDR2 SQIVND (reference sequence). V lost 3 bases, J lost 0 bases, and 9 bases stayed unmatched. CDR3: CASSIGGLAGGWSSYNEQFF. The CDR3 nucleotides are TGTGCCAGTAGTATCGGGGGACTAGCGGGAGGATGGAGCTCCTACAATGAGCAGTTCTTC.

The sample holds many counts of this clonotype. The CDR3 nucleotides read TGTGCCACCAGTGAGAGAGGGACAGGGTGGGAGACCCAGTACTTC. Protein: CATSERGTGWETQYF. This chain joins TRBV24-1 and TRBJ2-5; 9 bases line up with TRBD1. Germline trimming cut 4 bases from V and 5 bases from J; bases unmatched to any gene: 7. Per the germline V gene, CDR1 is KGHDR and CDR2 is SFDVKD. The CDR3 is made up of 15 amino acids.

The chain employs TRBV23-1 and TRBJ2-2, with TRBD1 matching over 11 bases. TRBV23-1 qualifies as an ORF whose function is uncertain. This CDR3 is built from 17 residues. With 0 bases clipped from V and 7 bases from J, the junction kept 7 bases outside the gene matches. The CDR3, as DNA: TGCGCCAGCAGTCAATCGTGGACAGGGGGCGAAATCGGGGAGCTGTTTTTT. It codes for CASSQSWTGGEIGELFF.

J is TRBJ2-4 and V is TRBV5-1; 7 nucleotides line up with TRBD2. The germline CDR1 and CDR2 sequences are SGHRS and YFSETQ. V lost 0 bases and J lost 4; bases outside the gene matches: 4. The CDR3 length is 15 residues. This chain's CDR3 is CASSLASGQKNIQYF. For the CDR3, the DNA is TGCGCCAGCAGCTTGGCTAGCGGACAAAAAAACATTCAGTACTTC.

The chain recombines TRBV7-3 with TRBJ2-6; TRBD1 matches at 9 bases. J gave up 0 bases and V 3 bases, and 6 bases lay outside the gene matches. This CDR3 contains 18 residues. CDR1 SGHTA and CDR2 FQGTGA come from the germline V gene. The CDR3 nucleotides read TGTGCCAGCAGCTTGGGGACAGGGTTGAGCTCTGGGGCCAACGTCCTGACTTTC. It is translated as CASSLGTGLSSGANVLTF.

This clonotype was observed at least ten times. V gene TRBV6-5 combines with J gene TRBJ2-3; D unclear. Per germline, CDR1 MNHEY and CDR2 SVGAGI. The CDR3 has 14 amino acids. The V gene lost 6 bases and the J gene lost 2 bases, with 12 bases spanning the gap. CDR3 in amino acids: CASSPGVFTDTQYF. In DNA form, the CDR3 reads TGTGCCAGCAGCCCTGGGGTGTTCACAGATACGCAGTATTTT.

This clonotype was recorded at least ten times. The rearrangement links TRBV20-1 to TRBJ2-2; 8 positions agree with TRBD1. Germline lookup yields CDR1 DFQATT and CDR2 SNEGSKA (reference sequence). J was trimmed by 8 bases and V by 0 bases; bases with no gene match: 8. The CDR3 runs 15 residues. The CDR3, as DNA: TGCAGTGCTAGAGATCCAGGGGGCGCGTCTGGGGAGCTGTTTTTT. Translating gives CSARDPGGASGELFF.

Only one count was recorded for this clonotype. The rearrangement joins TRBV5-6 to TRBJ1-1; possible D gene TRBD1, 6 bases. Germline CDR1 SGHDT, CDR2 YYEEEE. The CDR3 sequence is 17 residues long. The germline V and J ends were trimmed by 1 base and 5 bases, with 21 bases remaining between them. The CDR3 protein is CASSLRREGGLWTEAFF. The CDR3 nucleotides are TGTGCCAGCAGCTTGAGGAGGGAAGGGGGTTTGTGGACTGAAGCTTTCTTT.

This clonotype was found many times. The chain couples TRBV7-9 to TRBJ1-2; D is undetermined. The CDR3 is made up of 14 amino acids. CDR1 is SEHNR, CDR2 FQNEAQ, per germline (reference sequence). Deletions cut 1 base from V and 7 bases from J, with 13 bases between. The CDR3 bases are TGTGCCAGCAGCTTAGAACAGCGCAAGGGTGGCTACACCTTC. This sequence encodes CASSLEQRKGGYTF.

There are many counts of this clonotype. The chain uses TRBV7-2 and TRBJ2-1, with 10 nucleotides matching TRBD2. Germline V gene sequence: CDR1 SGHTA, CDR2 FQGNSA. CDR3 length: 15 amino acids. Trimming cost V 2 bases and J 6 bases; bases outside gene matches: 4. This chain's CDR3 is CASSLLSGRANEQFF. CDR3 nucleotide sequence: TGTGCCAGCAGCTTACTAAGCGGGAGGGCCAATGAGCAGTTCTTC.

This clonotype was counted at least ten times. This chain joins TRBV6-5 and TRBJ2-1; D may correspond to TRBD1 or TRBD2 (5 bases each). The CDR3 extends over 15 amino acids. V lost 4 bases, J lost 9 bases, and 19 bases lay in between. Germline lookup yields CDR1 MNHEY and CDR2 SVGAGI. The CDR3 loop is CASSSRDLEMGEQFF. The CDR3 nucleotides are TGTGCCAGCAGTTCCCGGGACCTCGAGATGGGTGAGCAGTTCTTC.

This clonotype was seen ten or more times. The chain employs TRBV20-1 and TRBJ2-4; TRBD2 is a possible D gene (5 bases). V lost 6 bases, J lost 7 bases, and 16 bases lay in between. Germline assignment: CDR1 DFQATT and CDR2 SNEGSKA (reference sequence). The CDR3 spans 13 residues. CDR3 amino acids: CSAASIGGNIQYF. Written as DNA, the CDR3 is TGCAGTGCCGCCTCAATAGGCGGGAACATTCAGTACTTC.

The chain employs TRBV19 and TRBJ2-7; TRBD2 aligns across 9 bases. CDR1 LNHDA and CDR2 SQIVND come from the germline V gene (reference sequence). This CDR3 spans 14 amino acids. Losses at the gene ends were 6 bases for V and 3 bases for J; bases not matched to a gene: 6. DNA for the CDR3: TGTGCCAGTAGGCTAGCGGGAACACACTACGAGCAGTACTTC. Residues: CASRLAGTHYEQYF.

Concerning this clonotype: This may come from a read error, since a much larger clone is one base off. The chain uses TRBV12-3 or TRBV12-4 and TRBJ2-5; TRBD2 matches 9 bases. This CDR3 has 15 amino acids. Here the CDR3 DNA reads TGTGCCAGCAGGAGGGGGACTAGCTATGGAGAGACCCCGTACTTC. Encoded protein: CASRRGTSYGETPYF.